The present T cell receptor (beta chain) was sequenced within a study of blood T cell repertoires in COVID-19. Seattle patients were enrolled during active infection and followed longitudinally. This CDR3 is 15 amino acids long. Trimming cost V 3 bases and J 9 bases; bases outside gene matches: 7. The germline V gene has CDR1 KGHSH and CDR2 LQKENI. Sequencing was performed with immunoSEQ multiplex PCR; in TCRdb, only in-frame clones are kept and a portion is missing. Of 150,000 or so clones in the sample, around 88% are singletons; the top ten hold roughly 4%. The material sequenced was peripheral blood. This chain connects TRBV18 to TRBJ1-6; 8 bases match TRBD1. The TCR comes from a man aged 55 to 70 with COVID-19, enrolled during active disease. CDR3 in DNA: TGTGCCAGCTCACCGCGACAGGGGATCAGTTCACCCCTCCACTTT. It is translated as CASSPRQGISSPLHF. The full variable domain, its missing parts supplied by reference TRBV18 and TRBJ1-6, is NAGVMQNPRHLVRRRGQEARLRCSPMKGHSHVYWYRQLPEEGLKFMVYLQKENIIDESGMPKERFSAEFPKEGPSILRIQQVVRGDSAAYFCASSPRQGISSPLHFGNGTRLTVT.